This TCR beta chain was sequenced during a study of CD8 T cell repertoires and HIV-1 epitope variants. Across the study: Twenty-five autologous and known Gag and Nef epitope variant peptides each stimulated T cells separately.

There are 15 residues in the CDR3. Germline CDR1 and CDR2: SSHAT and FNYEAQ (reference sequence). V was clipped by 5 bases and J by 0 bases, with 11 bases between them. As to this clone: Its antigen is still unknown.

Here immunoSEQ multiplex PCR was the method, and the copy in TCRdb shows in-frame clones only, minus some. The table shows under 7,500 clones, with less than 70% occurring only once. The chain joins TRBV7-7 to TRBJ1-5; no definite D call. The specimen was cultured CD8+ T cells derived from PBMCs. The receptor comes from a male donor with HIV. The CDR3 DNA sequence: TGTGCCAGCAGCCCGAGACAATTTAGCAATCAGCCCCAGCATTTT. Residues: CASSPRQFSNQPQHF. Full variable domain (outside the CDR3, taken from reference TRBV7-7 and TRBJ1-5): GAGVSQSPRYKVTKRGQDVTLRCDPISSHATLYWYQQALGQGPEFLTYFNYEAQPDKSGLPSDRFSAERPEGSISTLTIQRTEQRDSAMYRCASSPRQFSNQPQHFGDGTRLSIL.